The 25 T cell receptor beta chains below all came from one sample that was sequenced in a study of T cell responses to AZD1222 COVID-19 vaccine. TCRdb's table, derived via immunoSEQ multiplex PCR, lists solely in-frame clones and lacks some. Of about 130,000 clones in the sample, 70% to 90% were seen once. The sample here was peripheral blood, taken on day 0 of AZD1222 vaccination. These TCRs come from an adult in good health.

The chain links TRBV7-2 to TRBJ1-6, with D unclear. Germline V gene sequence: CDR1 SGHTA, CDR2 FQGNSA. This CDR3 is built from 12 residues. V lost 2 bases, J lost 11 bases, and 7 bases lay in between. The CDR3 DNA reads TGTGCCAGCAGCTTAACAATCCCACCCCTCCACTTT. The encoded protein is CASSLTIPPLHF.

The V and J genes are TRBV6-5 and TRBJ2-1; 7 bases agree with TRBD2. The CDR3 contains 14 residues. Trimming took 4 bases from V and 8 from J; bases not matched to a gene: 8. Germline values: CDR1 MNHEY, CDR2 SVGAGI. The CDR3 sequence is CASSLAGDEDEQFF. In DNA form, the CDR3 reads TGTGCCAGCAGTTTGGCGGGAGATGAGGATGAGCAGTTCTTC.

The rearrangement joins TRBV5-6 to TRBJ1-2, with no clear D. This CDR3 has 14 residues. V was trimmed by 4 bases and J by 0 bases, leaving 10 bases between them. Germline CDR1 and CDR2: SGHDT and YYEEEE. The CDR3 DNA reads TGTGCCAGCAGCCTCGGAAGTACTAACTATGGCTACACCTTC. This encodes CASSLGSTNYGYTF.

The V and J genes are TRBV3-1 (or the pseudogene TRBV3-2) and TRBJ2-1; D perhaps matches TRBD2 (6 bases). Germline CDR1 is LGHDT and CDR2 is YNNKEL (reference sequence). The V end was cut by 4 bases, the J end by 10 bases, with 8 bases between. The CDR3 loop spans 11 amino acids. CDR3 region: CASSLAGEQFF. CDR3 coding DNA: TGTGCCAGCAGCCTTGCGGGGGAGCAGTTCTTC.

This clone was observed a few times. The rearrangement uses TRBV4-2 and TRBJ2-5; maybe TRBD1 (6 bases). The CDR3 runs to 15 residues. Germline-derived CDR1 and CDR2 are LGHNA and YNFKEQ. With 3 bases removed from V and 3 bases from J, the gap between germline ends came to 14 bases. This CDR3 is CASSQDQRTEETQYF. DNA of the CDR3: TGTGCCAGCAGCCAGGACCAAAGGACAGAAGAGACCCAGTACTTC.

This clone was detected only a few times. The chain couples TRBV30 to TRBJ1-6, with TRBD1 identical over 10 bases. The V and J ends lost 0 bases and 10 bases, in that order; junction bases with no gene match: 6. CDR1 is GTSNPN, CDR2 SVGIG, per germline (reference sequence). The CDR3 loop spans 15 amino acids. CDR3 DNA: TGTGCCTGGAGTGTGTTGGGGACAGGGGTCTCACCCCTCCACTTT. Encoded protein: CAWSVLGTGVSPLHF.

This chain connects TRBV5-6 to TRBJ2-7; a possible D gene is TRBD1 (7 bases). V was pared by 4 bases and J by 3 bases, with 23 bases between. CDR1 and CDR2 from the germline V gene are SGHDT and YYEEEE. The CDR3 has 17 amino acids. This chain's CDR3 is CASSRGTDLERVYEQYF. The CDR3 DNA follows: TGTGCCAGCAGCCGTGGGACAGATCTGGAGCGGGTCTACGAGCAGTACTTC. Combining the CDR3 with reference TRBV5-6 and TRBJ2-7 gives the whole variable domain DAGVTQSPTHLIKTRGQQVTLRCSPKSGHDTVSWYQQALGQGPQFIFQYYEEEERQRGNFPDRFSGHQFPNYSSELNVNALLLGDSALYLCASSRGTDLERVYEQYFGPGTRLTVT.

This chain uses TRBV4-1 with TRBJ2-1, with 7 bases that match TRBD1. CDR3 length equals 15 residues. The V gene's germline CDR1 is MGHRA and CDR2 YSYEKL. J was trimmed by 4 bases and V by 3 bases; bases with no gene match: 6. CDR3 protein: CASSQTGTRYNEQFF. Written as DNA, the CDR3 is TGCGCCAGCAGCCAGACAGGGACCCGTTACAATGAGCAGTTCTTC.

The chain recombines TRBV6-4 with TRBJ2-1, with TRBD1 identical over 8 bases. CDR1 and CDR2 from the germline V gene are MRHNA and SNTAGT. This CDR3 has 14 residues. The junction had 9 bases not matched to a gene; V was cut back by 4 bases and J by 10 bases. The CDR3 sequence: CASSARTGQGEQFF. CDR3 DNA: TGTGCCAGCAGTGCTCGGACAGGGCAAGGGGAGCAGTTCTTC.

V gene TRBV6-1 combines with J gene TRBJ2-7; 8 positions match TRBD2. Germline V gene lookup returns CDR1 MNHNS and CDR2 SASEGT. The V segment lost 2 bases and the J segment 2 bases; nucleotides outside the gene matches: 5. The CDR3 totals 15 residues. The CDR3 is CASSEQSGSPYEQYF. The CDR3 coding sequence is TGTGCCAGCAGTGAACAGAGCGGGAGTCCCTACGAGCAGTACTTC.

The J gene is TRBJ1-5, the V gene TRBV4-1, with D unresolved. Germline lookup yields CDR1 MGHRA and CDR2 YSYEKL. The CDR3 runs 15 residues. The V and J ends lost 0 bases and 0 bases respectively, with 6 bases between them. CDR3 nucleotides: TGCGCCAGCAGCCAAGACGGCAGTAGCAATCAGCCCCAGCATTTT. Translating it yields CASSQDGSSNQPQHF.

The chain links TRBV6-5 to TRBJ2-2; D is possibly TRBD1 (5 bases). The CDR3 is 13 residues long. Germline lookup yields CDR1 MNHEY and CDR2 SVGAGI. Trimming shortened V by 6 bases and J by 4 bases, and 9 bases separated the two germline ends. CDR3 region: CASRPRVTGELFF. The CDR3, as DNA: TGTGCCAGCAGGCCCAGGGTCACCGGGGAGCTGTTTTTT.

The chain carries TRBV15 and TRBJ2-1; possibly TRBD1 or TRBD2 for D (6 bases each). Germline lookup yields CDR1 LNHNV and CDR2 YYDKDF (reference sequence). Trimming took 0 bases from V and 7 from J, leaving 10 bases between them. The CDR3 has 14 amino acids. The CDR3 reads CATSRDKGGNEQFF. The CDR3 DNA reads TGTGCCACCAGCAGAGATAAAGGGGGGAATGAGCAGTTCTTC.

The CDR3 loop reads CASSGRGTGNKNIQYF. The CDR3 coding sequence is TGTGCCAGCAGCGGACGAGGTACAGGGAACAAAAACATTCAGTACTTC. V is TRBV5-6 and J is TRBJ2-4; D is perhaps TRBD1 (6 bases). V lost 4 bases and J 3 bases, leaving 17 bases between the germline ends. This CDR3 contains 16 residues. Germline V lookup: CDR1 SGHDT, CDR2 YYEEEE.

This clone appeared once. The chain has TRBV6-5 and TRBJ1-2, with D uncertain. This CDR3 contains 14 residues. Germline V gives CDR1 MNHEY, CDR2 SVGAGI. V was clipped by 8 bases and J by 8 bases, with 21 bases between them. CDR3 nucleotides: TGTGCCAGCTTCACCCCGATAGTCGAGCGAGGCTACACCTTC. Amino acid sequence: CASFTPIVERGYTF.

The rearrangement uses TRBV30 and TRBJ1-1; D remains unclear. Trimming pared 3 bases from V and 5 bases from J, leaving 7 bases between. Germline V gene lookup returns CDR1 GTSNPN and CDR2 SVGIG (reference sequence). The CDR3 runs to 11 residues. As DNA, the CDR3 is TGTGCCTGGAGGGATCTAACTGAAGCTTTCTTT. It yields the protein CAWRDLTEAFF.

This clone was picked up one time. The conserved phenylalanine or tryptophan is not found at the CDR3 terminus, so this likely reflects a read error. No DNA is shown, since the ends of the CDR3 on it are uncertain; the CDR3 is the one TCRdb lists. The rearrangement links TRBV20-1 to TRBJ1-1; TRBD1 was called by the table and not checked on the DNA. Germline V gives CDR1 DFQATT, CDR2 SNEGSKA (reference sequence). 11 amino acids form the CDR3, both terminal residues included. CDR3: CSARDVGQAPV.

This chain links TRBV7-6 with TRBJ2-7; D not certain. The CDR3 consists of 13 residues. Trimming removed 0 bases at V and 2 bases at J, with 5 bases between. CDR1 is SGHVS, CDR2 FNYEAQ, per germline. CDR3 sequence reads: CASSLATTYEQYF. For the CDR3, the DNA is TGTGCCAGCAGCTTAGCCACTACCTACGAGCAGTACTTC.

V and J are TRBV5-1 and TRBJ2-1, with 8 bases fitting TRBD2. Germline CDR1 reads SGHRS; CDR2 reads YFSETQ. The CDR3 is 14 residues long. The V segment lost 5 bases and the J segment 5 bases; nucleotides outside the gene matches: 6. CDR3 amino acids: CASREREWDNEQFF. The CDR3 DNA follows: TGCGCCAGCAGGGAGCGGGAGTGGGACAATGAGCAGTTCTTC.

This clone appeared a few times. J is TRBJ2-3 and V is TRBV7-3, with a weak D call TRBD1 (5 bases). The CDR3 spans 13 residues. CDR1 and CDR2 from the germline V gene are SGHTA and FQGTGA. The V end was cut by 5 bases, the J end by 2 bases, with 8 bases between. The CDR3 reads CASSPQVTDTQYF. The CDR3 DNA is TGTGCCAGCAGCCCACAGGTCACAGATACGCAGTATTTT.

This clone was detected only a few times. V and J are TRBV18 and TRBJ2-7, with TRBD2 identical over 10 bases. The ends lost 3 bases at V and 5 bases at J; junction bases unmatched: 4. From germline, CDR1 is KGHSH and CDR2 LQKENI. The length of the CDR3 is 14 residues. The CDR3 bases are TGTGCCAGCTCACCTGGAGCGGGAGGGGACGAGCAGTACTTC. This translates into CASSPGAGGDEQYF. The full variable domain, completed using reference TRBV18 and TRBJ2-7, is NAGVMQNPRHLVRRRGQEARLRCSPMKGHSHVYWYRQLPEEGLKFMVYLQKENIIDESGMPKERFSAEFPKEGPSILRIQQVVRGDSAAYFCASSPGAGGDEQYFGPGTRLTVT.

This clone was picked up a small number of times. The gene calls are TRBV7-6 and TRBJ1-2, with 11 bases lining up with TRBD1. V gave up 4 bases and J gave up 8 bases; unmatched junction bases: 9. In germline, CDR1 is SGHVS, CDR2 FNYEAQ. The CDR3 length is 15 residues. The CDR3 nucleotides read TGTGCCAGCAGCTCAAGATCTGGGACAGGGGGAGGCTACACCTTC. It is translated as CASSSRSGTGGGYTF.

This clone was found once. The gene calls are TRBV12-2 and TRBJ2-2; the table's D call of TRBD2 was not tested on the DNA. TRBV12-2 is an annotated pseudogene. This CDR3 is 16 amino acids long. The CDR3, as DNA: TGTGCAAGTCGCTGGGGGACTAGCGGGAGTGCCGGGGAGCTGTTTTTT. It codes for CASRWGTSGSAGELFF.

V gene TRBV19 combines with J gene TRBJ1-6; no clear D. Trimming shortened V by 7 bases and J by 1 base, and 14 bases separated the two germline ends. Germline V lookup: CDR1 LNHDA, CDR2 SQIVND (reference sequence). The CDR3 sequence is 16 residues long. The chain's CDR3 is CASTDALVSYNSPLHF. CDR3 bases: TGTGCCAGTACTGACGCCTTGGTATCCTATAATTCACCCCTCCACTTT. The variable domain in full, with the rest retrieved from reference TRBV19 and TRBJ1-6, is DGGITQSPKYLFRKEGQNVTLSCEQNLNHDAMYWYRQDPGQGLRLIYYSQIVNDFQKGDIAEGYSVSREKKESFPLTVTSAQKNPTAFYLCASTDALVSYNSPLHFGNGTRLTVT.

The V call is TRBV27, the J call TRBJ2-2; no firm D call. Trimming removed 7 bases from V and 6 bases from J, with 6 bases in between. CDR3 size: 11 residues. Germline values: CDR1 MNHEY, CDR2 SMNVEV (reference sequence). The CDR3 DNA reads as TGTGCCAGCACCCAGGCCGGGGAGCTGTTTTTT. Protein product: CASTQAGELFF.